This T cell receptor (beta chain) was identified in a study of blood T cell repertoires in COVID-19. Study-level background: The samples span acute and convalescent COVID-19 from the United States, Italy and Spain. T cells, B-cell-depleted T cells, or PBMCs provided the cDNA or gDNA that served as material.

Germline loops: CDR1 MGHDK, CDR2 SYGVNS. There are 12 residues in the CDR3. Trimming pared 6 bases from V and 6 bases from J, leaving 11 bases between. Source study methods: By means of reference gene primer amplification, nucleated cell counts were estimated. TCRdb's table, derived via immunoSEQ multiplex PCR, lists solely in-frame clones and lacks some. V and J calls and clone size are copied from that table; D and trimming were computed from the DNA. The sample holds roughly 220,000 clones, roughly 75% seen once. Sequenced material: peripheral blood. This receptor was identified in a woman aged 65 to 85 with acute or convalescent COVID-19. The genes are TRBV25-1 and TRBJ1-2; possible D gene TRBD1, 5 bases. Written as DNA, the CDR3 is TGTGCCAGCAGGGGGCAGGGAAATGGCTACACCTTC. The encoded protein is CASRGQGNGYTF.